This is a list of T cell receptor beta chains from one sample in a study of cytomegalovirus exposure and HLA in healthy donors. Data came from immunoSEQ multiplex PCR; TCRdb stores just in-frame clones and leaves some out. Of about 210,000 clones in the sample, approximately 78% were seen once. Sequencing input: PBMCs. Receptors were obtained from a boy between 10 and 17 years old in good health and CMV-seronegative. Each CDR3 is given with its conserved first and last residue. D genes are given only for firm matches. Clone size appears in some rows only: once, few, many, or a class for an expanded clone.

j_call v_call clone_size d_call cdr3_nt cdr3_aa
TRBJ2-1 TRBV5-6 . TRBD1 TGTGCCAGCAGCCAACAGGGGTTTGGGGATGAGCAGTTCTTC CASSQQGFGDEQFF
TRBJ2-7 TRBV27 . . TGTGCCAGCAGTACCTCGCCCCCAGCGGCCTACGAGCAGTACTTC CASSTSPPAAYEQYF
TRBJ1-1 TRBV18 . . TGTGCCAGCTCATCTTCGACTGAAGCTTTCTTT CASSSSTEAFF
TRBJ1-1 TRBV11-3 . . TGTGCCAGCAGCTTAGGGGGATGGGGGCGGAACACTGAAGCTTTCTTT CASSLGGWGRNTEAFF
TRBJ2-7 TRBV6-1 . TRBD1 TGTGCCAGCAGTGAAGCAGGGGGCGGCTCCTACGAGCAGTACTTC CASSEAGGGSYEQYF
TRBJ2-3 TRBV7-2 few TRBD2 TGTGCCAGCAGCTTAGGGAACGAGCGGGGGGGCCAGGCTACGCAGTATTTT CASSLGNERGGQATQYF
TRBJ2-2 TRBV11-2 . TRBD2 TGTGCCAGCAGCCGACTAGCGGGAGGTCACGGGGAGCTGTTTTTT CASSRLAGGHGELFF
TRBJ1-3 TRBV5-6 . . TGTGCCAGCAGTATAACCCGCCGGGGAGGCCCTGGAAACACCATATATTTT CASSITRRGGPGNTIYF
TRBJ2-4 TRBV5-1 . . TGCGCCAGCAGGGGACAACAGGAAGGCGCCAAAAACATTCAGTACTTC CASRGQQEGAKNIQYF
TRBJ2-2 TRBV5-1 . TRBD1 TGCGCCAGCAGCTTCACCTGGGACAGGAACACCGGGGAGCTGTTTTTT CASSFTWDRNTGELFF
TRBJ2-2 TRBV27 . TRBD1 TGTGCCAGCAGTTTTGGGACAGGGGGGACCACCGGGGAGCTGTTTTTT CASSFGTGGTTGELFF
TRBJ1-2 TRBV18 . TRBD1 TGTGCCAGCTCACATGACAGGGGCCCTCGCTGGGGCTATGGCTACACCTTC CASSHDRGPRWGYGYTF
TRBJ1-3 TRBV5-5 . . TGTGCCAGCAGCTTCGCGGTCAACTCTGGAAACACCATATATTTT CASSFAVNSGNTIYF
TRBJ1-1 TRBV10-3 . TRBD1 TGTGCCATCAGTCAGGGGGCCCCCCCTGAAGCTTTCTTT CAISQGAPPEAFF
TRBJ2-7 TRBV19 . TRBD1 TGTGCCAGTAGCCTGACAGGGGGAACCTACGAGCAGTACTTC CASSLTGGTYEQYF
TRBJ1-1 TRBV5-5 . . TGTGCCAGCAGCTTAAAGGAGCAGATGAACACTGAAGCTTTCTTT CASSLKEQMNTEAFF
TRBJ1-5 TRBV6-6 . . TGTGCCAGCAGTTACCGGGCAGGGCCTCTCAATCAGCCCCAGCATTTT CASSYRAGPLNQPQHF
TRBJ1-4 TRBV11-3 . TRBD1 TGTGCCAGCAGCTACGACAGGGGGCGGGGTGAAAAACTGTTTTTT CASSYDRGRGEKLFF
TRBJ2-1 TRBV5-4 . . TGTGCCAGCAGCTTGGATCCGGGAGTGGCCTACAATGAGCAGTTCTTC CASSLDPGVAYNEQFF
TRBJ2-7 TRBV10-1 . . TGCGCCAGCAGTGAGTACAGGGCGACCGAGCAGTACTTC CASSEYRATEQYF
TRBJ2-5 TRBV29-1 . TRBD2 TGCAGCGTCTGGGGAGGGGTGGGGGAGACCCAGTACTTC CSVWGGVGETQYF
TRBJ2-3 TRBV9 . TRBD1 TGTGCCAGCAGCGATACCGGGACAGGGGAAAGCACAGATACGCAGTATTTT CASSDTGTGESTDTQYF
TRBJ2-1 TRBV2 . . TGTGCCAGCAGTGAGGCTCGATGGGGCGAGCAGTTCTTC CASSEARWGEQFF
TRBJ2-7 TRBV30 once . TGTGCCTGGAAAGGCAGGCGGGTTTCCTACGAGCAGTACTTC CAWKGRRVSYEQYF
TRBJ2-5 TRBV10-1 . TRBD1 TGCGCCAGCAGTCCGGGACAGGGATGGGAGACCCAGTACTTC CASSPGQGWETQYF
TRBJ1-6 TRBV4-1 . TRBD1 TGCGCCAGCAGCCCTTTGGAGACAGGGTGGAATTCACCCCTCCACTTT CASSPLETGWNSPLHF
TRBJ1-5 TRBV2 . . TGTGCCAGCAGCCTTCGACCGCCCCAGGAGCCCCAGCATTTT CASSLRPPQEPQHF
TRBJ1-1 TRBV19 once TRBD1 TGTGCCAGTAGTATCCCCGACAGGGGGGACACTGAAGCTTTCTTT CASSIPDRGDTEAFF
TRBJ1-6 TRBV10-1 . . TGCGCCAGCAGTCCTCGGGGAAATTCACCCCTCCACTTT CASSPRGNSPLHF
TRBJ2-3 TRBV27 few TRBD2 TGTGCCAGCAGTTCCCACGGGACTAGCGTTACAGATACGCAGTATTTT CASSSHGTSVTDTQYF
TRBJ1-6 TRBV6-1 once TRBD1 TGTGCCAGCAGTGGGACAGGGGATAATTCACCCCTCCACTTT CASSGTGDNSPLHF
TRBJ2-7 TRBV7-9 . TRBD1 TGTGCCAGCAGCTTATCAGGGGGACCGGGAGAGCAGTACTTC CASSLSGGPGEQYF
TRBJ2-5 TRBV9 . TRBD2 TGTGCCAGCAGCCCCCGGGGTAGCGGGGGGCCGGGGCAAGAGACCCAGTACTTC CASSPRGSGGPGQETQYF
TRBJ1-1 TRBV18 . . TGTGCCAGCTCATACCGGTCAATGAACACTGAAGCTTTCTTT CASSYRSMNTEAFF
TRBJ2-7 TRBV2 . TRBD1 TGTGCCAGCCACACCCCCGGGACAGACAACTTC CASHTPGTDNF
TRBJ2-7 TRBV5-1 . . TGCGCCAGCAGCTTGGACGGAGATCCTCTCCTGGAGCAGTACTTC CASSLDGDPLLEQYF
TRBJ1-1 TRBV29-1 . TRBD1 TGCAGCGTTGGGCAGGGGGCCACTGAAGCTTTCTTT CSVGQGATEAFF
TRBJ2-2 TRBV7-9 . . TGTGCCAGCAGCCACCAATCCGGGTACACCGGGGAGCTGTTTTTT CASSHQSGYTGELFF
TRBJ1-2 TRBV29-1 few TRBD1 TGCAGCGTTGCTAGGGACAGGGATTTCTCTGGCTACACCTTC CSVARDRDFSGYTF
TRBJ1-3 TRBV6-5 . TRBD1 TGTGCCAGCAAGGGACAGTCGTTGTCTGGAAACACCATATATTTT CASKGQSLSGNTIYF
TRBJ2-5 TRBV6-1 . TRBD2 TGTGCCAGCCGGGGGGGGTGGGGGGTTCAGACCCAGTACTTC CASRGGWGVQTQYF
TRBJ1-1 TRBV7-9 . . TGTGCCAGCAGCACCCCATGGGCAGCGAACACTGAAGCTTTCTTT CASSTPWAANTEAFF
TRBJ1-1 TRBV9 . . TGTGCCAGCAGCGCCACGGTGAACACTGAAGCTTTCTTT CASSATVNTEAFF
TRBJ2-1 TRBV5-6 . TRBD1 TGTGCCAGCAGCTATGACAGGGGTCATGAGCAGTTCTTC CASSYDRGHEQFF
TRBJ2-7 TRBV19 once . TGTGCCAGTAGTCAGGGGATCGAGCAGTACTTC CASSQGIEQYF
TRBJ2-7 TRBV6-1 . . TGTGCCACCCGGGGAAGCCCCTCCTACGAGCAGTACTTC CATRGSPSYEQYF
TRBJ1-1 TRBV2 once . TGTGCCAGCACGTTATCCAGTGTGCGCGGAAGGCCCCCGGGGAACACTGAAGCTTTCTTT CASTLSSVRGRPPGNTEAFF
TRBJ2-7 TRBV6-5 . TRBD1 TGTGCCACCGAAACGTCCGGGACAGGGGGTTTCGAGCAGTACTTC CATETSGTGGFEQYF
TRBJ1-1 TRBV6-4 . TRBD1 TGTGCCAGCAGTGACTCACAGGGGGGGAAGGCTTTCTTT CASSDSQGGKAFF
TRBJ2-1 TRBV10-1 . . TGCGCCAGCAGTGAGTCTCGGGGAAATGAGCAGTTCTTC CASSESRGNEQFF
TRBJ1-5 TRBV7-9 . . TGTGCCAGCAGCTTGGGACTGAGCAAGCCCCAGCATTTT CASSLGLSKPQHF